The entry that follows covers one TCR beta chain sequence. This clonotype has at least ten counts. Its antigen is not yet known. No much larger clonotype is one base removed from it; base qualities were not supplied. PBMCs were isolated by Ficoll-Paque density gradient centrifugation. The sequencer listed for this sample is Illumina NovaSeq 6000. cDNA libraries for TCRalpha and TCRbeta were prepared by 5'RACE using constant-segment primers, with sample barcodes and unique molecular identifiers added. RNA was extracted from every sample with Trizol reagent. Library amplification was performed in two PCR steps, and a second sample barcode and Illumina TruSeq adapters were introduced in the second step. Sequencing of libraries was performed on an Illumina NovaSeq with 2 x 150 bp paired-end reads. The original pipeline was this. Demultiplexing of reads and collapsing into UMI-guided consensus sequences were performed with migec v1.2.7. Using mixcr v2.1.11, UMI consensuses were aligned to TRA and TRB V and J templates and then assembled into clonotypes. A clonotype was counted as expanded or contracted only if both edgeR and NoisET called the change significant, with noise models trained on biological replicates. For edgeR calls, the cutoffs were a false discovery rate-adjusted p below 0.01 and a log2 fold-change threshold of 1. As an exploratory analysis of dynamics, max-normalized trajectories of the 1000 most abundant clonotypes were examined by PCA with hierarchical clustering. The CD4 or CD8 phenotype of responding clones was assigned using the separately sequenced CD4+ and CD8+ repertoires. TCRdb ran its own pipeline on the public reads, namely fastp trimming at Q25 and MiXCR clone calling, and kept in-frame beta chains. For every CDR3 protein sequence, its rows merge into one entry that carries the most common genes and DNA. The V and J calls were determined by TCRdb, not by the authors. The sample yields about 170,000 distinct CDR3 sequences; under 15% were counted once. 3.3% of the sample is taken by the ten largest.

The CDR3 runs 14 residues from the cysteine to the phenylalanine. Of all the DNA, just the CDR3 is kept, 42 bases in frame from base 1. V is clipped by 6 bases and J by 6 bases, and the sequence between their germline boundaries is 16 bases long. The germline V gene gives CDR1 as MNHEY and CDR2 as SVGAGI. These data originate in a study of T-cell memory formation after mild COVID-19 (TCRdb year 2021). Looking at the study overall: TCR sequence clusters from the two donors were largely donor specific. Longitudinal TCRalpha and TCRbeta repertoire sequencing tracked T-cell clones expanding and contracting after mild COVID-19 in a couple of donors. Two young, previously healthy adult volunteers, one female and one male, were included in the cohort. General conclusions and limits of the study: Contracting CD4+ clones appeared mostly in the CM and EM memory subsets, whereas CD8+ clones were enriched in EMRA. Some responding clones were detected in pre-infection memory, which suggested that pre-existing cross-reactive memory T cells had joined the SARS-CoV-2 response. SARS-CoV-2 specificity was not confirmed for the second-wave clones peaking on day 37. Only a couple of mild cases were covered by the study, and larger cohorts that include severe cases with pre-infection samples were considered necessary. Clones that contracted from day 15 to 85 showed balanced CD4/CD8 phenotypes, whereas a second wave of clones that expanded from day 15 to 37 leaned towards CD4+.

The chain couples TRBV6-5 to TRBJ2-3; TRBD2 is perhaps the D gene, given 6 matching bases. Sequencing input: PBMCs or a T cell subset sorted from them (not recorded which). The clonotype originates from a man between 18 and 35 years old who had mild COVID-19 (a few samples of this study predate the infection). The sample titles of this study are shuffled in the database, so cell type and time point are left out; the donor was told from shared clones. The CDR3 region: CASSPGGGLDTQYF. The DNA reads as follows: TGTGCCAGCAGCCCCGGCGGAGGGCTGGATACGCAGTATTTT.